Detailed here is one T cell receptor beta chain. Its antigen is still unknown. The data were taken from a study of cytomegalovirus exposure and HLA in healthy donors. In the study overall: From 150 million to 200 million T cells, an earlier analysis saw 110 million or so unique TCR beta sequences.

Notes on the study in general: The investigators catalogued 150 to 200 TCR beta chains as cytomegalovirus-associated. In vitro data verified a few CMV-associated chains as specific for CMV antigens. Researchers reported in a later analysis that common viral pathogens appeared linked to several top clusters.

PCR was performed using 60 Vbeta and 13 Jbeta primers. The repertoire was sequenced with immunoSEQ multiplex PCR; TCRdb's copy has only in-frame clones and lacks some. The sample shows approximately 170,000 clones, about 76% of them seen only once. Sequenced: PBMCs. This receptor was obtained from a woman in her thirties or forties in good health and CMV-seropositive.

The CDR3 loop reads CASSPTSGSSYEQYF. For the CDR3, the DNA is TGTGCCAGCAGCCCGACTAGCGGGAGCTCCTACGAGCAGTACTTC. The chain uses TRBV6-4 and TRBJ2-7; 12 bases align to TRBD2. The CDR3 totals 15 residues. Germline CDR1 and CDR2: MRHNA and SNTAGT. With V trimmed by 6 bases and J by 0 bases, 3 bases remained unmatched.